The T cell receptor (beta chain) described here comes from a study of blood T cell repertoires in COVID-19. Study overall: In each case, the material was cDNA or gDNA derived from T cells, B-cell-depleted T cells, or PBMCs.

Germline assignment: CDR1 KGHSH and CDR2 LQKENI. The ends lost 2 bases at V and 4 bases at J; junction bases unmatched: 3. The CDR3 covers 15 residues. In the original workflow: Amplified reference gene primers provided the basis for estimating nucleated cell counts. Clones were read by immunoSEQ multiplex PCR, and TCRdb kept only the in-frame ones, dropping some. D and trimming were read from the DNA, whereas the V and J calls and clone size are those reported in that table. The data show about 400,000 clones, with approximately 90% seen just once and approximately 1% held by the top ten. Grouping used clinical history reported by participants in a survey and questionnaire.

The sample consisted of PBMCs or T cells enriched from blood (not recorded which). The TCR sequence derives from a woman younger than 45 with acute COVID-19. This chain connects TRBV18 to TRBJ2-5; 11 nucleotides match TRBD1. Here the CDR3 DNA reads TGTGCCAGCTCACCAGGGACAGGGGGTCGAGAGACCCAGTACTTC. This encodes CASSPGTGGRETQYF.